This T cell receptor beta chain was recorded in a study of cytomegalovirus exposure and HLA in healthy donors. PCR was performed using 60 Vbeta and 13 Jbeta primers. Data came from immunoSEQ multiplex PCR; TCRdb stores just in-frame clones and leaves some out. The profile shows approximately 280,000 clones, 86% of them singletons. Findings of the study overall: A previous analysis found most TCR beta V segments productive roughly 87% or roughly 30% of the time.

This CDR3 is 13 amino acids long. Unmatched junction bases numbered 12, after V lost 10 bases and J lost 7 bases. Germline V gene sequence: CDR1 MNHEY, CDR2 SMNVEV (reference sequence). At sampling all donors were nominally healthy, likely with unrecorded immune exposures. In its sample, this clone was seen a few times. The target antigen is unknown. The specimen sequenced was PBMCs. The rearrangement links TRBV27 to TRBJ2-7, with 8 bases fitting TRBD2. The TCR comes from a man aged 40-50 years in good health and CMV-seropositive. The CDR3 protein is CATSQGASGEQYF. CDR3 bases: TGTGCCACCTCACAAGGGGCTAGCGGGGAGCAGTACTTC.